This is a list of T cell receptor beta chains from one sample in a study of lymphopenia after photon versus proton radiotherapy. Sequencing was performed with immunoSEQ multiplex PCR; in TCRdb, only in-frame clones are kept and a portion is missing. The data contain 75,000 to 90,000 clones, about 83% of them seen just once; the ten biggest clones take up over 1.1%. Sequencing was performed on peripheral blood, taken from a patient treated with proton-based radiotherapy. These receptor sequences come from a man aged 60 to 75 with pancreatic cancer. Both conserved end residues are part of each CDR3. The D gene is left open where the match is weak. Rows may omit the clone size; those that give it use once, few, many or a size class.

clone_size | j_call | v_call | d_call | cdr3_nt | cdr3_aa
. | TRBJ2-7 | TRBV4-1 | TRBD1 | TGCGCCAGCAGCCAAGTGGACAGGGTTTCACAGCAGTACTTC | CASSQVDRVSQQYF
. | TRBJ2-7 | TRBV5-4 | . | TGTGCCAGCAGCCCCCCAGGGAGCTACGAGCAGTACTTC | CASSPPGSYEQYF
. | TRBJ2-2 | TRBV28 | . | TGTGCCAGCAGTGGCGGGGACTGGAGAACCGGGGAGCTGTTTTTT | CASSGGDWRTGELFF
. | TRBJ1-2 | TRBV6-5 | TRBD1 | TGTGCCAGCAGCCAGGACAGGATCTATGGCTACACCTTC | CASSQDRIYGYTF
once | TRBJ2-7 | TRBV27 | TRBD1 | TGTGCCAGCATAGGACAGGGGTCGACCTCCTACGAGCAGTACTTC | CASIGQGSTSYEQYF
. | TRBJ2-3 | TRBV4-2 | TRBD1 | TGTGCCAGCAGCCTAAGGGGGACAGGACGCACAGATACGCAGTATTTT | CASSLRGTGRTDTQYF
. | TRBJ2-7 | TRBV9 | . | TGTGCCAGCAGCGTAGGGCCGAGCTACGAGCAGTACTTC | CASSVGPSYEQYF
. | TRBJ2-2 | TRBV4-1 | . | TGCGCCAGCAGCCAAGAACCGACGGGCGGGGAGCTGTTTTTT | CASSQEPTGGELFF
. | TRBJ2-2 | TRBV6-1 | . | TGTGCCAGCAGTGAAGCGCGGGGGGAGCTGTTTTTT | CASSEARGELFF
. | TRBJ2-1 | TRBV19 | TRBD1 | TGTGCCACCGCCGGGACAGGGATCGATACTGAGCAGTTCTTC | CATAGTGIDTEQFF
. | TRBJ2-3 | TRBV7-9 | . | TGTGCCAGCAGCTCCTCGTCGGTTTCGGATACGCAGTATTTT | CASSSSSVSDTQYF
. | TRBJ1-1 | TRBV7-6 | . | TGTGCCAGCAGCTTAGGAACAGGGATGAACACTGAAGCTTTCTTT | CASSLGTGMNTEAFF
. | TRBJ2-1 | TRBV19 | TRBD2 | TGTGCCAGTAGTCCCCAGCGGGGAAGCTCCTACAATGAGCAGTTCTTC | CASSPQRGSSYNEQFF
. | TRBJ1-1 | TRBV27 | . | TGTGCCAGCAGTTTATCTCAGGGGACTGAAGCTTTCTTT | CASSLSQGTEAFF
. | TRBJ1-5 | TRBV4-2 | TRBD1 | TGTGCCAGCAGCCAAGAGCCCGACAGGGAGACGACCCAGCATTTT | CASSQEPDRETTQHF
. | TRBJ2-3 | TRBV9 | . | TGTGCCAGCAGCTCCCGGGACGGGACTAGCACAGATACGCAGTATTTT | CASSSRDGTSTDTQYF
. | TRBJ2-7 | TRBV6-6 | . | TGTGCCAGTGGGCAGACCCAAGACCCCTACGAGCAGTACTTC | CASGQTQDPYEQYF
. | TRBJ1-3 | TRBV28 | TRBD1 | TGTGCCAGCAGTTCAAGGGGGCCGGGAAACACCATATATTTT | CASSSRGPGNTIYF
. | TRBJ2-2 | TRBV27 | TRBD2 | TGTGCCAGCAGTTTATACGGGGGAGGGTTGACCGGGGAGCTGTTTTTT | CASSLYGGGLTGELFF
. | TRBJ2-7 | TRBV28 | . | TGTGCCAGCACAACCGCTTGGAGATCCTACGAGCAGTACTTC | CASTTAWRSYEQYF
. | TRBJ2-5 | TRBV7-7 | TRBD2 | TGTGCTAGCAGCCTACTCGGCCGGGAGGGGAAGACCCAGTACTTC | CASSLLGREGKTQYF
. | TRBJ2-4 | TRBV6-4 | TRBD2 | TGTGCCAGCAGTGATATAACTAGCGGGAGAGTGTTGGCCAAAAACATTCAGTACTTC | CASSDITSGRVLAKNIQYF
. | TRBJ1-1 | TRBV2 | . | TGTGCCAGCAGTGAGTCCAGAAACACTGAAGCTTTCTTT | CASSESRNTEAFF
. | TRBJ2-7 | TRBV28 | TRBD2 | TGTGCCAGCAGCCGCGGTACTAGCGGGAGTTTCTTC | CASSRGTSGSFF
. | TRBJ2-2 | TRBV2 | TRBD1 | TGTGCCAGCAGTGGACAGGGGGGGGACACCGGGGAGCTGTTTTTT | CASSGQGGDTGELFF
. | TRBJ1-5 | TRBV4-3 | TRBD1 | TGCGCCAGCAGCCAAGAAAGGGACAGTAATCAGCCCCAGCATTTT | CASSQERDSNQPQHF
. | TRBJ1-5 | TRBV5-1 | . | TGCGCCAGCAGCTTGCAGAGCAATCAGCCCCAGCATTTT | CASSLQSNQPQHF
few | TRBJ2-1 | TRBV7-9 | TRBD2 | TGTGCCAGCAGCCCGGGCGGGTCTAGCGGGAGGAATGAGCAGTTCTTC | CASSPGGSSGRNEQFF
. | TRBJ2-7 | TRBV14 | . | TGTGCCAGCAGCCCACTGGGACTGACCTACGAGCAGTACTTC | CASSPLGLTYEQYF
. | TRBJ2-3 | TRBV5-4 | . | TGTGCCAGCAGCTTTCAACTAACTAGCACAGATACGCAGTATTTT | CASSFQLTSTDTQYF
once | TRBJ2-1 | TRBV18 | TRBD2 | TGTGCCAGCTCACCATTGCCCAGCGGGAGCATAGTAAGTCACAATGAGCAGTTCTTC | CASSPLPSGSIVSHNEQFF
once | TRBJ2-5 | TRBV4-1 | TRBD2 | TGCGCCAGCAGCCCCTGGACTAGCGGACCGAGGGAGCAGTACTTC | CASSPWTSGPREQYF
. | TRBJ1-2 | TRBV5-5 | . | TGTGCCAGCAGCTTTGCGGGGAACTATGGCTACACCTTC | CASSFAGNYGYTF
. | TRBJ2-3 | TRBV11-2 | . | TGTGCCAGCAGCTTATTGGCTCCCCCCGCAGATACGCAGTATTTT | CASSLLAPPADTQYF
. | TRBJ1-6 | TRBV11-2 | . | TGTGCCAGCAGCTCCCAGGGTATAGGTTCACCCCTCCACTTT | CASSSQGIGSPLHF
. | TRBJ2-7 | TRBV28 | . | TGTGCCAGCAGTTTAGGGAACTCCTACGAGCAGTACTTC | CASSLGNSYEQYF
. | TRBJ2-1 | TRBV7-9 | TRBD2 | TGTGCCAGCAGCCCTTCAGCGGGAGGTGGTGAGCAGTTCTTC | CASSPSAGGGEQFF
. | TRBJ2-7 | TRBV6-6 | TRBD2 | TGTGCCAGCAGTCCAATCACTAGCGGGATCTCTGACGAGCAGTACTTC | CASSPITSGISDEQYF
. | TRBJ2-3 | TRBV27 | . | TGTGCCAGCAGTGTGACACCTAGCACAGATACGCAGTATTTT | CASSVTPSTDTQYF
. | TRBJ2-7 | TRBV28 | . | TGTGCCAGCAGCAGGAGCTACGAGCAGTACTTC | CASSRSYEQYF
. | TRBJ2-5 | TRBV18 | . | TGTGCCAGCTCACCTGTTTTTAAGACTGAAGAAGAGACCCAGTACTTC | CASSPVFKTEEETQYF
. | TRBJ1-5 | TRBV28 | . | TGTGCCAGCAGCCCCAGGCTGGGTAGCAATCAGCCCCAGCATTTT | CASSPRLGSNQPQHF
. | TRBJ2-6 | TRBV7-8 | . | TGTGCCAGCAGCTCGGGGGCCAGTGGGGCCAACGTCCTGACTTTC | CASSSGASGANVLTF
. | TRBJ2-1 | TRBV2 | . | TGTGCCAGCTGCTTCTTTGCGGGCAATGAGCAGTTCTTC | CASCFFAGNEQFF
. | TRBJ1-2 | TRBV5-1 | TRBD1 | TGCGCCAGCAGCTTGGGAGAAGGGGGCAGGTTTTATGGCTACACCTTC | CASSLGEGGRFYGYTF
. | TRBJ2-7 | TRBV28 | TRBD1 | TGTGCCAGCAGTTTATCCCCTACGCCAGGACAGGACTTC | CASSLSPTPGQDF
. | TRBJ1-1 | TRBV11-3 | . | TGTGCCAGCACCCTACAGGAAATGAACACTGAAGCTTTCTTT | CASTLQEMNTEAFF
. | TRBJ1-4 | TRBV6-1 | TRBD1 | TGTGCCAGCACCCTCTCGGGACAGGGGGGTGAAAAACTGTTTTTT | CASTLSGQGGEKLFF
. | TRBJ2-7 | TRBV7-9 | . | TGTGCCAGCAGCCCGGGGGATGGGCGGCACGAGCAGTACTTC | CASSPGDGRHEQYF
. | TRBJ2-7 | TRBV1 | . | TGCACCAGCAGCCGGCCGGGACCCTACGAGCAGTACTTC | CTSSRPGPYEQYF
. | TRBJ2-3 | TRBV7-9 | TRBD2 | TGTGCCAGCAGCGCGGGGGACTTATCTAGCACAGATACGCAGTATTTT | CASSAGDLSSTDTQYF
. | TRBJ1-1 | TRBV19 | . | TGTGCCAGTACTTTGACCGGAGATGAAGCTTTCTTT | CASTLTGDEAFF
. | TRBJ2-3 | TRBV20-1 | . | TGCAGTGCTAGAGGAGATACGCAGTATTTT | CSARGDTQYF
. | TRBJ2-7 | TRBV2 | . | TGTGCCAGCAGATTTACCGGGACTGGATTTTACGAGCAGTACTTC | CASRFTGTGFYEQYF
. | TRBJ1-4 | TRBV28 | TRBD1 | TGTGCCAGCAGGTTCGCCGGCCCAGGTCCAGGGGGTGAAAAACTGTTTTTT | CASRFAGPGPGGEKLFF
. | TRBJ2-1 | TRBV7-8 | . | TGTGCCAGCAGCCTTGTCCCGGGACGGAACAATGAGCAGTTCTTC | CASSLVPGRNNEQFF
. | TRBJ2-7 | TRBV15 | . | TGTGCCACCGCGTCCTCGGGGCGCTACGAGCAGTACTTC | CATASSGRYEQYF
few | TRBJ2-5 | TRBV11-3 | . | TGTGCCAGCAGCCCCGCACAAGGGGTGGAGACCCAGTACTTC | CASSPAQGVETQYF
few | TRBJ2-3 | TRBV10-2 | TRBD1 | TGCGCCAGCAGTGAACAGGGGGCCACAGATACGCAGTATTTT | CASSEQGATDTQYF
. | TRBJ2-7 | TRBV11-3 | . | TGTGCCAGCAGCTCAACATGGGCCTTCTCCTACGAGCAGTACTTC | CASSSTWAFSYEQYF